This T cell receptor beta chain was observed in a study of T cells in localized non-small cell lung cancer. Study-level points and caveats: Patients showing higher blood T cell density tended to see longer overall survival. Clonality of T cells reached its maximum in uninvolved adjacent lung, surpassing tumor. Among the top 100 tumor clones, a median around 50 appeared in adjacent lung. The study sequenced only one region of the tumor. As a result, intratumor heterogeneity could not be excluded and remains possible.

J lost 1 base, V lost 2 bases, and 5 bases had no gene match. Germline CDR1 is SGHTA and CDR2 is FQGNSA. The CDR3 is 15 amino acids. Using immunoSEQ multiplex PCR, the repertoire was profiled, and TCRdb retains in-frame clones only, with some absent. The sample consists of about 28,000 clones, 90% of them appearing once. As concerns this clone: Its antigen is still unknown.

The genes are TRBV7-2 and TRBJ2-7; TRBD2 matches at 7 bases. This TCR was recovered from a woman aged 40 to 75 with stage I lung adenocarcinoma. The sequences come from peripheral blood, collected before any cancer treatment. CDR3 coding DNA: TGTGCCAGCAGCTTACCCCTAGCGGAGTCCTACGAGCAGTACTTC. It encodes CASSLPLAESYEQYF. The whole variable domain, filled in from reference TRBV7-2 and TRBJ2-7, reads GAGVSQSPSNKVTEKGKDVELRCDPISGHTALYWYRQSLGQGLEFLIYFQGNSAPDKSGLPSDRFSAERTGGSVSTLTIQRTQQEDSAVYLCASSLPLAESYEQYFGPGTRLTVT.